This note documents a single T cell receptor (beta chain) sequence. CDR3 length equals 14 residues. The germline CDR1 and CDR2 sequences are SGHTS and YDEGEE. Trimming removed 4 bases from V and 7 bases from J; junction bases left unmatched: 6. In the original workflow: Reference gene primer amplification gave estimated nucleated cell counts. Produced via immunoSEQ multiplex PCR; TCRdb's table is partial and in-frame only. V and J calls and clone size are copied from that table; D and trimming were computed from the DNA. The sample yields approximately 140,000 clones, around 80% seen once. This entry is derived from a study of blood T cell repertoires in COVID-19.

This chain links TRBV5-8 with TRBJ1-4; 8 bases match TRBD1. Sequences were obtained from peripheral blood. The receptor was isolated from a woman over 75 in a cohort sampled during active or convalescent COVID-19. CDR3: CASSAGQGTEKLFF. Written as DNA, the CDR3 is TGTGCCAGCAGCGCAGGACAGGGTACTGAAAAACTGTTTTTT.